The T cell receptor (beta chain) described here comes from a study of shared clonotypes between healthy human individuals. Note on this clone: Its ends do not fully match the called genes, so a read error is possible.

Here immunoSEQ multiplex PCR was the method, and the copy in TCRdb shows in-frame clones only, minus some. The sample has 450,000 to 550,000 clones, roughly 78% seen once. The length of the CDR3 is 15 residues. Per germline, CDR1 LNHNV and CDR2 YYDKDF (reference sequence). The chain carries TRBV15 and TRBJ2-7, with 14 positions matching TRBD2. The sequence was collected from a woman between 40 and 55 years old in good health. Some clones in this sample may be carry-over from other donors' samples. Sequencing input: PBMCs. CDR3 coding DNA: TGTGCCACCAGCAGCCCCCGACTAGCGGGAGGGCTCTTGCACTTC. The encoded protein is CATSSPRLAGGLLHF.